This T cell receptor beta chain derives from a study of blood T cell repertoires in COVID-19. Whole-study context: Sources were T cells, B-cell-depleted T cells, or PBMCs; the material itself was cDNA or gDNA.

Measured with immunoSEQ multiplex PCR; TCRdb has only the in-frame clones, and not every one. The sample has 110,000 or so clones; about 85% are singletons. The CDR3 consists of 15 residues. Germline V gene data show CDR1 as SGHAT and CDR2 as FQNNGV. V gave up 0 bases and J gave up 9 bases; unmatched junction bases: 5. The specimen sequenced was peripheral blood. The TCR comes from a man aged 40-49 years with acute or convalescent COVID-19. The chain has TRBV11-2 and TRBJ2-5, with 12 bases identical to TRBD2. CDR3 sequence: CASSLELAGGPAQYF. The CDR3 bases are TGTGCCAGCAGCTTAGAACTAGCGGGGGGCCCTGCCCAGTACTTC.